The 14 T cell receptor beta chains given below trace back to one sample, sequenced in a study of cytomegalovirus exposure and HLA in healthy donors. Researchers ran the PCR with 60 Vbeta and 13 Jbeta primers. This table comes from immunoSEQ multiplex PCR, and its TCRdb copy is limited to in-frame clones, with some not included. The table lists 150,000 to 250,000 clones, 79% of them singletons, with around 1.4% in the top ten. Sequencing used PBMCs. The receptors come from a girl aged 10-17 years in good health and CMV-seropositive.

The chain recombines TRBV9 with TRBJ1-3, with D possibly matching TRBD1 (6 bases). The germline gives CDR1 SGDLS, CDR2 YYNGEE. Trimming stripped 3 bases from V and 3 bases from J, with 13 bases between. The CDR3 extends over 15 amino acids. The CDR3: CASSDGEGDGNTIYF. The CDR3 DNA reads TGTGCCAGCAGCGATGGCGAGGGGGATGGAAACACCATATATTTT.

This clone was counted a single time. V gene TRBV6-4 combines with J gene TRBJ1-5, with a tentative D call TRBD1 (6 bases). Germline loops: CDR1 MRHNA, CDR2 SNTAGT. V was shortened by 6 bases and J by 1 base, with 7 bases between the two germline ends. The length of the CDR3 is 13 residues. CDR3 loop: CASSTGSNQPQHF. CDR3 nucleotide sequence: TGTGCCAGCAGCACAGGGAGCAATCAGCCCCAGCATTTT.

This clone occurred once. The chain recombines TRBV7-2 with TRBJ1-1, with TRBD1 matching 8 bases. V was clipped by 3 bases and J by 6 bases; unmatched bases: 6. Germline V gives CDR1 SGHTA, CDR2 FQGNSA. The CDR3 runs 14 residues. CDR3 amino acids: CASSLGTGGPEAFF. The CDR3 coding sequence is TGTGCCAGCAGCTTGGGGACAGGCGGACCTGAAGCTTTCTTT.

In DNA, the CDR3 is TGTGCCAGCTCGTCGGGGGGCAGTCAGCCCCAGCATTTT. This translates into CASSSGGSQPQHF. The chain carries TRBV18 and TRBJ1-5; the D gene is possibly TRBD1 (6 bases). CDR3 length: 13 residues. Germline CDR1 and CDR2: KGHSH and LQKENI. With 6 bases removed from V and 6 bases from J, the gap between germline ends came to 12 bases. Full variable domain (remainder filled in from reference TRBV18 and TRBJ1-5): NAGVMQNPRHLVRRRGQEARLRCSPMKGHSHVYWYRQLPEEGLKFMVYLQKENIIDESGMPKERFSAEFPKEGPSILRIQQVVRGDSAAYFCASSSGGSQPQHFGDGTRLSIL.

This chain uses TRBV15 with TRBJ2-3, with a possible D match to TRBD2 (7 bases). The V and J ends lost 8 bases and 6 bases respectively, with 15 bases between them. The CDR3 runs 13 residues. Per germline, CDR1 LNHNV and CDR2 YYDKDF (reference sequence). CDR3 protein: CATRGGAGDTQYF. The CDR3, as DNA: TGTGCCACCCGAGGGGGGGCGGGGGATACGCAGTATTTT.

This clone came up once. The chain links TRBV9 to TRBJ1-6; 7 nucleotides match TRBD1. The CDR3 totals 14 residues. CDR1 is SGDLS, CDR2 YYNGEE, per germline. Losses at the gene ends were 3 bases for V and 16 bases for J; bases not matched to a gene: 13. CDR3 nucleotide sequence: TGTGCCAGCAGCGAGGGGCCGGGACAGCCGTATCTCCACTTT. It translates to CASSEGPGQPYLHF.

The rearrangement uses TRBV19 and TRBJ2-7; 9 bases agree with TRBD1. The trim removed 5 bases at V and 1 base at J, leaving 9 bases unmatched. There are 16 residues in the CDR3. From germline, CDR1 is LNHDA and CDR2 SQIVND (reference sequence). Written as DNA, the CDR3 is TGTGCCAGTAGTCCGTCGTGGACAGGGGATTCCTACGAGCAGTACTTC. Amino acids: CASSPSWTGDSYEQYF.

Comments on this clone: One junction end disagrees with the germline gene, perhaps due to a read error. The chain has TRBV11-2 and TRBJ2-2; 8 bases line up with TRBD2. The CDR3 is 16 amino acids. The germline V gene has CDR1 SGHAT and CDR2 FQNNGV. As DNA, the CDR3 is TGTGCCAGCAGGCCACCTTCGGGGGGGAACAGCGGGGAGCTGTTTTTT. This translates into CASRPPSGGNSGELFF.

The rearrangement links TRBV29-1 to TRBJ1-1, with D uncertain. In germline, CDR1 is SQVTM, CDR2 ANQGSEA. The V gene lost 6 bases and the J gene lost 4 bases, with 9 bases spanning the gap. The CDR3 is 11 residues long. Written as DNA, the CDR3 is TGCAGCGTCGCGATCGTCACTGAAGCTTTCTTT. It translates to CSVAIVTEAFF.

The J gene is TRBJ1-5, the V gene TRBV5-5; TRBD1 matches 7 bases. Germline values: CDR1 SGHKS, CDR2 YYEKEE (reference sequence). The CDR3 spans 15 residues. J gave up 3 bases and V 4 bases, and 7 bases lay outside the gene matches. This CDR3 is CASSQRDSPNQPQHF. The CDR3 coding sequence is TGTGCCAGCAGCCAACGGGACAGCCCCAATCAGCCCCAGCATTTT.

This chain uses TRBV10-1 with TRBJ2-5, with TRBD2 identical over 7 bases. Germline V lookup: CDR1 WNHNN, CDR2 SYGVQD (reference sequence). The CDR3 extends over 16 amino acids. The ends lost 3 bases at V and 3 bases at J; junction bases unmatched: 10. CDR3 region: CASSDACGGPKETQYF. CDR3 in DNA: TGCGCCAGCAGTGATGCGTGCGGGGGACCTAAAGAGACCCAGTACTTC.

V and J are TRBV5-4 and TRBJ2-5; 9 bases are a match to TRBD1. The CDR3 totals 14 residues. V lost 3 bases and J lost 2; bases outside the gene matches: 2. Germline CDR1 SGHNT, CDR2 YYREEE (reference sequence). This chain's CDR3 is CASSSGTGQETQYF. CDR3 coding DNA: TGTGCCAGCAGCTCCGGGACAGGGCAAGAGACCCAGTACTTC.

The V call is TRBV23-1, the J call TRBJ1-1; 7 bases fit TRBD1. TRBV23-1 is flagged as an ORF with uncertain function. V shed 6 bases and J 1 base; nucleotides not matched to a gene: 5. This CDR3 is built from 14 residues. The CDR3 bases are TGCGCCAGCAGGCAGACAGGGCAGAACACTGAAGCTTTCTTT. Protein: CASRQTGQNTEAFF.

The chain links TRBV2 to TRBJ1-1; D gene unclear. Trimming took off 5 bases at V and 1 base at J, with 8 bases between the two ends. CDR3 size: 13 residues. The germline CDR1 and CDR2 sequences are SNHLY and FYNNEI. The CDR3 reads CASSIRENTEAFF. Written as DNA, the CDR3 is TGTGCCAGCAGTATTCGGGAGAACACTGAAGCTTTCTTT.